The present TCR beta chain was sequenced within a study of blood T cell repertoires in COVID-19. On the study more broadly: The United States, Italy and Spain were the sources of the acute and convalescent COVID-19 samples. PBMCs, B-cell-depleted T cells, or T cells provided the cDNA or gDNA that made up the material.

Per the germline V gene, CDR1 is SGHRS and CDR2 is YFSETQ. V dropped 4 bases and J dropped 3; count of bases not matched to a gene: 6. CDR3 length equals 16 residues. Authors' data handling: Nucleated cell number was recorded as an estimate derived from reference gene primer amplification. Profiled with immunoSEQ multiplex PCR; TCRdb holds only in-frame clones, not every one. V and J calls and clone size are given by that table; D and trimming were obtained from the DNA. The sample gives about 140,000 clones, around 86% of which show up once; less than 5% is in the top ten. V and J are TRBV5-1 and TRBJ2-2; TRBD1 aligns across 10 bases. The sequence was obtained from a woman aged 80 or older with acute or convalescent COVID-19. Sequencing was done on a sample of peripheral blood. CDR3: CASSRTGGTDTGELFF. In DNA, the CDR3 is TGCGCCAGCAGCCGGACAGGGGGGACGGACACCGGGGAGCTGTTTTTT.